These T cell receptor beta chains were read from a single sample in a study of radiation and T cells in renal cell carcinoma. The protocol was immunoSEQ multiplex PCR, while the TCRdb copy is restricted to in-frame clones and leaves out a portion. The sample lists approximately 75,000 clones, around 76% occurring once. Material: blood, obtained from a patient whose treatment included radiotherapy and nephrectomy. The receptors come from a man aged 60 to 69 with renal cell carcinoma. Each CDR3 is given with its conserved first and last residue. The D gene is left open where the match is weak. Expanded clones get a size class; other rows say once, few or many, or leave the size out.

V gene	J gene	D gene	clone size	CDR3 protein	CDR3 DNA
TRBV29-1	TRBJ2-7	NA	NA	CSVYGGYEQYF	TGCAGCGTTTACGGGGGCTACGAGCAGTACTTC
TRBV30	TRBJ1-5	TRBD1	NA	CAWSSGTGTQPQHF	TGTGCCTGGAGCTCCGGGACAGGCACTCAGCCCCAGCATTTT
TRBV28	TRBJ2-7	TRBD1	NA	CASSLPPDRADEQYF	TGTGCCAGCAGTTTACCGCCGGACAGGGCGGACGAGCAGTACTTC
TRBV4-1	TRBJ2-1	TRBD2	NA	CASSQMGLAGNNEQFF	TGCGCCAGCAGCCAGATGGGACTAGCGGGAAACAATGAGCAGTTCTTC
TRBV5-1	TRBJ2-5	TRBD2	NA	CASRSGTSGFQGETQYF	TGCGCCAGCAGATCCGGGACTAGCGGCTTCCAAGGGGAGACCCAGTACTTC
TRBV5-1	TRBJ2-1	TRBD2	NA	CASSQTPPKAGVLNEQFF	TGCGCCAGCAGCCAGACCCCGCCGAAAGCGGGAGTCCTAAATGAGCAGTTCTTC
TRBV28	TRBJ2-7	NA	NA	CASSPPYSYEQYF	TGTGCCAGCAGTCCCCCCTACTCCTACGAGCAGTACTTC
TRBV5-8	TRBJ1-2	NA	once	CASSRDEQVYGYTF	TGTGCCAGCAGCCGCGACGAACAGGTCTATGGCTACACCTTC
TRBV5-6	TRBJ1-5	TRBD1	few	CASSLAGTGLRPQHF	TGTGCCAGCAGCTTGGCCGGGACAGGCTTGAGGCCCCAGCATTTT
TRBV7-2	TRBJ2-1	TRBD2	NA	CASSLGSSGSRQFF	TGTGCCAGCAGCTTAGGCTCTAGCGGGTCCCGGCAGTTCTTC
TRBV5-1	TRBJ2-5	TRBD2	NA	CASSPVAGGPETQYF	TGCGCCAGCAGCCCAGTAGCGGGAGGGCCAGAGACCCAGTACTTC
TRBV11-2	TRBJ2-7	NA	NA	CASSLDPRVYEQYF	TGTGCCAGCAGCTTAGACCCCCGGGTCTACGAGCAGTACTTC
TRBV29-1	TRBJ2-7	NA	NA	CSVLPAVSSYEQYF	TGCAGCGTCCTGCCAGCGGTAAGCTCCTACGAGCAGTACTTC
TRBV28	TRBJ1-5	NA	NA	CASSEQGGSNQPQHF	TGTGCCAGCAGTGAACAGGGCGGTAGCAATCAGCCCCAGCATTTT
TRBV20-1	TRBJ2-7	NA	NA	CSARREYEQYF	TGCAGTGCTAGAAGGGAGTACGAGCAGTACTTC
TRBV5-1	TRBJ2-3	NA	NA	CASSLAVGRDTDTQYF	TGCGCCAGCAGCTTGGCGGTCGGTAGGGACACAGATACGCAGTATTTT
TRBV18	TRBJ1-4	NA	NA	CASSPLRAETNEKLFF	TGTGCCAGCTCACCCTTAAGGGCGGAAACTAATGAAAAACTGTTTTTT
TRBV29-1	TRBJ2-1	TRBD1	NA	CSVEGTAYNEQFF	TGCAGCGTTGAGGGGACAGCATACAATGAGCAGTTCTTC
TRBV14	TRBJ2-3	NA	once	CASSWAPSTDTQYF	TGTGCCAGCAGTTGGGCCCCGAGCACAGATACGCAGTATTTT
TRBV7-2	TRBJ1-5	NA	NA	CASSLGVGPQASQHF	TGTGCCAGCAGCTTAGGAGTAGGTCCTCAGGCGTCCCAGCATTTT
TRBV11-3	TRBJ2-1	TRBD1	NA	CASSKRQGNGEQFF	TGTGCCAGCAGCAAACGACAGGGCAATGGTGAGCAGTTCTTC
TRBV5-1	TRBJ2-1	NA	NA	CASSLARLADNEQFF	TGCGCCAGCAGCTTGGCCAGGTTAGCGGACAATGAGCAGTTCTTC
TRBV10-3	TRBJ1-1	NA	NA	CAISDLKGGNTEAFF	TGTGCCATCAGTGATTTAAAAGGTGGGAACACTGAAGCTTTCTTT
TRBV5-1	TRBJ2-1	NA	once	CASSLGGMLEQFF	TGCGCCAGCAGCTTGGGAGGCATGCTTGAGCAGTTCTTC
TRBV27	TRBJ1-4	NA	NA	CASSFGRDEKLFF	TGTGCCAGCAGTTTCGGTCGTGATGAAAAACTGTTTTTT
TRBV6-6	TRBJ2-7	NA	NA	CASSYSQGPPYEQYF	TGTGCCAGCAGTTACTCTCAGGGGCCCCCCTACGAGCAGTACTTC
TRBV2	TRBJ1-5	TRBD1	NA	CASSSTGSGNQPQHF	TGTGCCAGCAGTTCGACAGGGAGTGGCAATCAGCCCCAGCATTTT
TRBV29-1	TRBJ2-7	NA	NA	CSVESPGATTGEQYF	TGCAGCGTTGAAAGTCCGGGGGCCACCACTGGGGAGCAGTACTTC
TRBV6-5	TRBJ2-2	TRBD2	few	CASSLGLADTGELFF	TGTGCCAGCAGTCTGGGGCTAGCGGACACCGGGGAGCTGTTTTTT
TRBV9	TRBJ1-1	NA	NA	CASNLGDSMNTEAFF	TGTGCCAGCAATCTGGGGGATTCCATGAACACTGAAGCTTTCTTT
TRBV10-2	TRBJ2-1	TRBD2	NA	CASRPGLAGYNEQFF	TGCGCCAGCAGACCCGGACTAGCGGGCTACAATGAGCAGTTCTTC
TRBV27	TRBJ2-1	TRBD2	NA	CASTLTSGSSYNEQFF	TGTGCCAGCACATTGACTAGCGGGAGCTCCTACAATGAGCAGTTCTTC
TRBV6-1	TRBJ1-5	NA	NA	CASSQGLRGAQPQHF	TGTGCCAGCAGTCAAGGTCTCCGAGGGGCTCAGCCCCAGCATTTT
TRBV7-9	TRBJ2-3	TRBD2	NA	CASSSEEALAGGPDTQYF	TGTGCCAGCAGCTCAGAAGAAGCTCTAGCGGGAGGGCCAGATACGCAGTATTTT
TRBV2	TRBJ1-2	TRBD1	NA	CASSEDRALNYGYTF	TGTGCCAGCAGTGAGGACAGGGCGCTTAACTATGGCTACACCTTC
TRBV7-2	TRBJ1-3	NA	NA	CASSFDGSSGNTIYF	TGTGCCAGCAGCTTCGACGGGAGCTCTGGAAACACCATATATTTT
TRBV5-1	TRBJ2-3	NA	NA	CASSLAPGTDTQYF	TGCGCCAGCAGCTTGGCTCCTGGCACAGATACGCAGTATTTT
TRBV21-1	TRBJ2-7	NA	NA	CASTITVAYEQYF	TGTGCCAGCACCATTACGGTCGCCTACGAGCAGTACTTC
TRBV28	TRBJ1-2	NA	NA	CASIPSLGGSYGYTF	TGTGCCAGCATCCCCTCGCTGGGGGGGAGCTATGGCTACACCTTC
TRBV19	TRBJ1-4	NA	NA	CASSIVGWRLRGEKLFF	TGTGCCAGTAGTATAGTCGGATGGCGCCTTCGGGGGGAAAAACTGTTTTTT
TRBV19	TRBJ2-2	NA	few	CASSIDRKNTGELFF	TGTGCCAGTAGTATAGATCGCAAGAACACCGGGGAGCTGTTTTTT
TRBV4-1	TRBJ2-3	TRBD2	NA	CASSQGLAGGSDTQYF	TGCGCCAGCAGCCAAGGACTAGCGGGAGGGTCAGATACGCAGTATTTT
TRBV5-1	TRBJ2-1	NA	few	CASSPGLEVDEQFF	TGCGCCAGCAGCCCAGGACTCGAGGTCGATGAGCAGTTCTTC
TRBV27	TRBJ2-6	TRBD1	NA	CASSLRFFPPGQGYSGANVLTF	TGTGCCAGCAGTTTACGATTTTTCCCACCGGGACAGGGATACTCTGGGGCCAACGTCCTGACTTTC
TRBV6-6	TRBJ1-4	NA	NA	CASSYFKQEKLFF	TGTGCCAGCAGTTACTTTAAACAGGAAAAACTGTTTTTT
TRBV28	TRBJ2-7	NA	NA	CASSFPGTTVEQYF	TGTGCCAGCAGTTTTCCCGGGACCACGGTAGAGCAGTACTTC
TRBV27	TRBJ1-4	NA	NA	CASSPWEGTEKLFF	TGTGCCAGCAGCCCCTGGGAGGGGACGGAAAAACTGTTTTTT
TRBV5-6	TRBJ2-3	NA	NA	CASSLGQGSTDTQYF	TGTGCCAGCAGCTTGGGTCAGGGATCCACAGATACGCAGTATTTT
TRBV4-1	TRBJ2-5	NA	few	CASSQRDRETQYF	TGCGCCAGCAGCCAGAGGGACCGGGAGACCCAGTACTTC
TRBV6-8	TRBJ2-5	NA	once	CASIDHRSPQTQYF	TGTGCCAGCATCGATCATCGCTCGCCGCAGACCCAGTACTTC
TRBV7-9	TRBJ1-2	NA	NA	CASSSDVGRGYGYTF	TGTGCCAGCAGCTCCGATGTAGGGCGCGGCTATGGCTACACCTTC
TRBV27	TRBJ2-5	NA	NA	CASSLRFNLPGSQETQYF	TGTGCCAGCAGTTTAAGGTTCAATCTTCCGGGATCACAAGAGACCCAGTACTTC
TRBV9	TRBJ1-1	NA	NA	CASSQGMNTEAFF	TGTGCCAGCAGTCAGGGTATGAACACTGAAGCTTTCTTT
TRBV28	TRBJ2-7	TRBD2	NA	CASTGGGTVVYEQYF	TGTGCCAGCACCGGGGGGGGAACGGTCGTCTACGAGCAGTACTTC
TRBV25-1	TRBJ2-1	NA	NA	CASSPGPGGEQFF	TGTGCCAGCAGTCCGGGTCCTGGGGGTGAGCAGTTCTTC
TRBV27	TRBJ2-3	NA	once	CASSFRGRGADTQYF	TGTGCCAGCAGTTTCAGGGGGAGGGGGGCAGATACGCAGTATTTT
TRBV27	TRBJ2-6	NA	NA	CASKPIWGNSGANVLTF	TGTGCCAGCAAACCTATCTGGGGGAACTCTGGGGCCAACGTCCTGACTTTC